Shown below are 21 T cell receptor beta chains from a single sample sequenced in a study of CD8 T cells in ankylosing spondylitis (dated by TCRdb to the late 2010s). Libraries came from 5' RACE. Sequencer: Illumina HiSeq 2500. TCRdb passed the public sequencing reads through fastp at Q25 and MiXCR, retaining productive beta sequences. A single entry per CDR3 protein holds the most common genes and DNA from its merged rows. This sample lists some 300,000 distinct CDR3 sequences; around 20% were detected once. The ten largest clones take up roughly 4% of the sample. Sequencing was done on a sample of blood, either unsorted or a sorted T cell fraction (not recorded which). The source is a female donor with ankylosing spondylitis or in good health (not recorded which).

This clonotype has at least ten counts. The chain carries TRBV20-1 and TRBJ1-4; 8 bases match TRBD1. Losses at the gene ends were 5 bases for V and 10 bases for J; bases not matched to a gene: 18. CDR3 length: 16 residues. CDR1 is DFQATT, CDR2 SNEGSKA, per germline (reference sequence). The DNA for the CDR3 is TGCAGTGCTCGGGGACAGGAAAGCCCCTTATCTGGAAAACTGTTTTTT. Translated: CSARGQESPLSGKLFF.

The CDR3: CASSPRSRDLTGELFF. The CDR3 DNA reads as TGTGCCAGCAGCCCCCGATCCCGGGATCTCACCGGGGAGCTGTTTTTT. V is TRBV7-6 and J is TRBJ2-2; weak D call: TRBD2 (5 bases). The CDR3 has 16 residues. Germline V gene sequence: CDR1 SGHVS, CDR2 FNYEAQ. The V gene lost 5 bases and the J gene lost 4 bases, with 17 bases spanning the gap.

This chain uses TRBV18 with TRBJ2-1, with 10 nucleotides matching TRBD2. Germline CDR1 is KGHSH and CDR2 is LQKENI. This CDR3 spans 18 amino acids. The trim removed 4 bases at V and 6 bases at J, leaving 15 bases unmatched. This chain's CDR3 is CASSQPSLSGGTINEQFF. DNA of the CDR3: TGTGCCAGCTCACAACCATCCCTTAGCGGGGGGACCATCAATGAGCAGTTCTTC.

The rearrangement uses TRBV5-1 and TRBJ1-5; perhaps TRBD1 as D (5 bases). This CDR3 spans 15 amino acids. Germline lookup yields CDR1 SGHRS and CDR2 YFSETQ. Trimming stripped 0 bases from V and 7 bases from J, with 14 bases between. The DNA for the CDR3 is TGCGCCAGCAGCTTGGATGGGGGGGAGCACCAGCCCCAGCATTTT. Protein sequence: CASSLDGGEHQPQHF.

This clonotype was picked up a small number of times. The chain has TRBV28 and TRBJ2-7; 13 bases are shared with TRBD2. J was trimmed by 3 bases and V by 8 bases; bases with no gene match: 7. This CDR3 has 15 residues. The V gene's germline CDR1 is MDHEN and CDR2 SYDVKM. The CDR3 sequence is CASFGGLAGLYEQYF. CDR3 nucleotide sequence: TGTGCCAGCTTCGGGGGACTAGCGGGACTCTACGAGCAGTACTTC.

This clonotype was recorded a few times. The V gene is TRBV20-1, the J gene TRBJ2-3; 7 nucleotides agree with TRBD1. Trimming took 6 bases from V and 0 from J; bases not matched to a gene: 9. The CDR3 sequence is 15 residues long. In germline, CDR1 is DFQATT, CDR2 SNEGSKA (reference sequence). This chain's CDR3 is CSAQKGQASTDTQYF. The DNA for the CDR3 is TGCAGTGCCCAGAAAGGACAGGCTAGCACAGATACGCAGTATTTT.

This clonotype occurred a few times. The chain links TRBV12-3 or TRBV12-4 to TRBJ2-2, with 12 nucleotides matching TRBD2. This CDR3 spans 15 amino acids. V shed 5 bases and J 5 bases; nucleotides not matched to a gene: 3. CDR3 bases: TGTGCCAGCAGTGAAACTAGCGGGAGGACCGGGGAGCTGTTTTTT. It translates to CASSETSGRTGELFF.

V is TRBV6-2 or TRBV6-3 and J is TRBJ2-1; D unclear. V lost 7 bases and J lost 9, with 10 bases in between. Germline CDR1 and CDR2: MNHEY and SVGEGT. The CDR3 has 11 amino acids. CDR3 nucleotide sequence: TGTGCCAGCACCAGTTATGGTGAGCAGTTCTTC. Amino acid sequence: CASTSYGEQFF.

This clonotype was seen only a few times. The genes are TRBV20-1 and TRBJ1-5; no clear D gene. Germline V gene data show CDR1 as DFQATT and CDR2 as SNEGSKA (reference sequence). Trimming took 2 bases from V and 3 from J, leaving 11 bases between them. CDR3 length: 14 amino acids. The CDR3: CSARPGSDNQPQHF. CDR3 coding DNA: TGCAGTGCTAGACCCGGGAGTGACAATCAGCCCCAGCATTTT.

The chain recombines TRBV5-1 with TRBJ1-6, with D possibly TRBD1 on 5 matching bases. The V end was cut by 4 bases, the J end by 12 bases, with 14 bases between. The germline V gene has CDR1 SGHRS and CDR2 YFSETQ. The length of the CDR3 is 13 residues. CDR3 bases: TGCGCCAGCAGCACGGACCGGGGCTTACCCCTCCACTTT. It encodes CASSTDRGLPLHF.

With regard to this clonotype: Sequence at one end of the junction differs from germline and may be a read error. CDR3 nucleotide sequence: TGTGCCAGCAGCAATTTGGGGGGAGTAGGTCAGCCCCATCATTTT. It translates to CASSNLGGVGQPHHF. The chain combines TRBV28 with TRBJ1-5; a weak D match, TRBD1 (5 bases). The CDR3 extends over 15 amino acids. The V gene's germline CDR1 is MDHEN and CDR2 SYDVKM.

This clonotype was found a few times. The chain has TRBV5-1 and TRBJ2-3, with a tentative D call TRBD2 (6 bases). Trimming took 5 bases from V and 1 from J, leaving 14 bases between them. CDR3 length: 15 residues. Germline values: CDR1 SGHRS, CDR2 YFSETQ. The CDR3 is CASREGSSGTDTQYF. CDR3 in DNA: TGCGCCAGCAGGGAGGGGAGTAGCGGCACAGATACGCAGTATTTT.

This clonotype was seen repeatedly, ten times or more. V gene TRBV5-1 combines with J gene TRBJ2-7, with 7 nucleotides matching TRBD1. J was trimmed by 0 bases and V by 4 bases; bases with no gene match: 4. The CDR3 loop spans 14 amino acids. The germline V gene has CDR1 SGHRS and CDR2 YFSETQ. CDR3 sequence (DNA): TGCGCCAGCAGCCGGACAGGACCCTCCTACGAGCAGTACTTC. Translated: CASSRTGPSYEQYF.

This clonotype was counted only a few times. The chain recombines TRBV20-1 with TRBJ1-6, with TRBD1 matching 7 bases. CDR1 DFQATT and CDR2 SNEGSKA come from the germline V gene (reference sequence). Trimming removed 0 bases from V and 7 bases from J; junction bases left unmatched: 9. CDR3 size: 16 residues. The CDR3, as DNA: TGCAGTGCTAGAGATCTCGTGGGGGACAGCAATTCACCCCTCCACTTT. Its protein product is CSARDLVGDSNSPLHF.

CDR3 protein: CASSRAIFLAGSDTGELFF. CDR3 bases: TGCGCCAGCAGCCGCGCTATCTTCCTAGCGGGATCTGATACCGGGGAGCTGTTTTTT. This chain joins TRBV4-3 and TRBJ2-2; 9 bases are a match to TRBD2. V dropped 4 bases and J dropped 5; count of bases not matched to a gene: 17. The CDR3 has 19 residues. Germline CDR1 LGHNA, CDR2 YSLEER.

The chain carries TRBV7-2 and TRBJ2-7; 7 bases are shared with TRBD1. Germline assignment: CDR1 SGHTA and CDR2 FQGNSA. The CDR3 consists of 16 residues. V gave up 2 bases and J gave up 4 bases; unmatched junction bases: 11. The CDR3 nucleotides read TGTGCCAGCAGCTTAACGTCGGGGACAGATGTATACGAGCAGTACTTC. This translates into CASSLTSGTDVYEQYF.

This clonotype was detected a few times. The CDR3 coding sequence is TGTGCCAGCAGTTACTCGATCCGGGAGGGCAATGAGCAGTTCTTC. Amino acid sequence: CASSYSIREGNEQFF. The J gene is TRBJ2-1, the V gene TRBV6-2 or TRBV6-3, with TRBD2 matching 8 bases. The germline V gene has CDR1 MNHEY and CDR2 SVGEGT. The ends lost 0 bases at V and 6 bases at J; junction bases unmatched: 4. This CDR3 is 15 amino acids long.

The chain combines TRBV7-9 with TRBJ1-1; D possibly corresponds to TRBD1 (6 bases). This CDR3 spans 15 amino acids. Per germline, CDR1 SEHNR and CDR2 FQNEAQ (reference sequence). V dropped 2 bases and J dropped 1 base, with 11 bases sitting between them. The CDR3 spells CASSLRGLRNTEAFF. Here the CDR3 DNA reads TGTGCCAGCAGCTTAAGGGGGTTGAGGAACACTGAAGCTTTCTTT. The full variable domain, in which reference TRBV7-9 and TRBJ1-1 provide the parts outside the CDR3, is DTGVSQNPRHKITKRGQNVTFRCDPISEHNRLYWYRQTLGQGPEFLTYFQNEAQLEKSRLLSDRFSAERPKGSFSTLEIQRTEQGDSAMYLCASSLRGLRNTEAFFGQGTRLTVV.

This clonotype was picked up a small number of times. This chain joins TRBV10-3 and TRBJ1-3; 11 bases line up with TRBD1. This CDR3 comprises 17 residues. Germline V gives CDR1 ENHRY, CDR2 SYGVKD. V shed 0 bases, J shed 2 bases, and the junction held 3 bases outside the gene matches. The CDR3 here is CAISESPGQGAGNTIYF. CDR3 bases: TGTGCCATCAGTGAGTCTCCGGGACAGGGGGCTGGAAACACCATATATTTT.

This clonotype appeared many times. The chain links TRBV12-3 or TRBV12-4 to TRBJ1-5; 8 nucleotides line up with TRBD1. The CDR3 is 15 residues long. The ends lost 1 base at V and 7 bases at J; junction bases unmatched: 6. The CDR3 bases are TGTGCCAGCAGTTTAGGCGACAGGGGTTGGCAGCCCCAGCATTTT. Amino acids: CASSLGDRGWQPQHF.

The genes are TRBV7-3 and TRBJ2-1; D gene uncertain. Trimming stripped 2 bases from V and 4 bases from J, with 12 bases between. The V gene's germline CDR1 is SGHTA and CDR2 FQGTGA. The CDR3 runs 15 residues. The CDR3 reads CASSLAPLGYNEQFF. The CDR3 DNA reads TGTGCCAGCAGCTTAGCGCCTTTGGGGTACAATGAGCAGTTCTTC.